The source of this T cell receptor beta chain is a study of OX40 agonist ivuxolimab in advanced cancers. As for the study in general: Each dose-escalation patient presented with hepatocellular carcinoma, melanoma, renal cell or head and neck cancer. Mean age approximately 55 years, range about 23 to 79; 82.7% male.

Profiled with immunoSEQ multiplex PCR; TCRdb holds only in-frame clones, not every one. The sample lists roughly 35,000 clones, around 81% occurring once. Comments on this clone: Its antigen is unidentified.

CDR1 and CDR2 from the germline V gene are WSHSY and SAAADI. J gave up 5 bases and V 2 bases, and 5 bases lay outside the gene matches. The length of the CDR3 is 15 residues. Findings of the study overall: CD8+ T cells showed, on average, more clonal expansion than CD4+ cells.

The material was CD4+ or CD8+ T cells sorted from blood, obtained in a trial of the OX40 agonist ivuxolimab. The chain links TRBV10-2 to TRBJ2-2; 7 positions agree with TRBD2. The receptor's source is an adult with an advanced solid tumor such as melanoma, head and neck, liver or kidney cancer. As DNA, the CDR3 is TGCGCCAGCAGTGAGGTTTCAGCGGGGACCGGGGAGCTGTTTTTT. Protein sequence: CASSEVSAGTGELFF.